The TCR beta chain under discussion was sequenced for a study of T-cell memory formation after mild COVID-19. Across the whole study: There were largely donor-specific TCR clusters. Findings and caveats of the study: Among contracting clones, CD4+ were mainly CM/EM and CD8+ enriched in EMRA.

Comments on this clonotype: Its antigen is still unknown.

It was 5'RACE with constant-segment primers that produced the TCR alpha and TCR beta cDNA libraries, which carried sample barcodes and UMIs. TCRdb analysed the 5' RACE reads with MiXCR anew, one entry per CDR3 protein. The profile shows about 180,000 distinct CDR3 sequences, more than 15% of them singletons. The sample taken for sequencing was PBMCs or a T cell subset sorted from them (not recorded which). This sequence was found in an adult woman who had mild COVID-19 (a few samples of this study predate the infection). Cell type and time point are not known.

The CDR3 is CASPSSTEDAGRTEAFF. The CDR3 nucleotides read TGTGCCAGCCCCTCATCGACGGAGGATGCGGGTCGCACTGAAGCTTTCTTT. The chain carries TRBV12-3 or TRBV12-4 and TRBJ1-1; D is unclear. V was clipped by 8 bases and J by 4 bases, with 26 bases between them. CDR3 length: 17 residues.